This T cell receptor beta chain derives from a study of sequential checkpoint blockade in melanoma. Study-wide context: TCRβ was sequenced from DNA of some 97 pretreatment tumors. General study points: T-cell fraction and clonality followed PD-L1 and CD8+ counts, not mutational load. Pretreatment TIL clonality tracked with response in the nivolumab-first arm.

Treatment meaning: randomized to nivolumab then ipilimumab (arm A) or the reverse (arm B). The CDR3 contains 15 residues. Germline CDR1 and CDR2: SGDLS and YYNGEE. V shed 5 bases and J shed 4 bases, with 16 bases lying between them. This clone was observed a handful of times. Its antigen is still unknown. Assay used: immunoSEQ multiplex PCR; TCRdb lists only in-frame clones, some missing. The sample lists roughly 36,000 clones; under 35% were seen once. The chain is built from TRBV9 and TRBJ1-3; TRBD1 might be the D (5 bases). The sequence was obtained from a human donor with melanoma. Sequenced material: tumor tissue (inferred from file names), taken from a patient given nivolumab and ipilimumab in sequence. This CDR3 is CASSEVKGRGNTIYF. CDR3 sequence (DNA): TGTGCCAGCAGTGAAGTTAAGGGGCGAGGAAACACCATATATTTT.